The present T cell receptor beta chain was sequenced within a study of shared clonotypes between healthy human individuals (dated by TCRdb to about 2020). As for the study more broadly: Three men and two women, aged 18 to 49 years, made up the cohort. To increase sequencing depth and limit assay-specific biases, TCR repertoire library preparation and sequencing were carried out by different laboratories using diverse techniques. Blood TCR repertoires of a handful of healthy adults were deeply sequenced to estimate repertoire size and the extent of clonotype sharing between individuals. Between about 0.94 and 10 billion PBMCs per donor were obtained by leukapheresis. For each donor, three plates each were used for CD4 naive and CD4 memory, two plates were used for CD8 naive, and one plate was used for CD8 memory.

CD8 naive samples consisted of CD45RO-negative cells that were positively selected for CCR7, yielding a CD45RA+CCR7+ population without TemRA cells. The donors were healthy, HIV-negative adults who had no recently reported acute infections or vaccinations. Every donor was a Caucasian adult living in Nashville, Tennessee, USA. After blood collection by leukapheresis, PBMCs were isolated using Ficoll-Histopaque density gradient centrifugation and then cryopreserved in the vapor phase of liquid nitrogen. Purity and quantity of every magnetically sorted T cell population were checked by analytical flow cytometry. From each sorted fraction, genomic DNA was isolated and quantified by UV absorbance on a Nanodrop 2000c. V is reduced by 3 bases and J by 8 bases, leaving a spacing of 10 bases between them. Reading the germline V gene gives CDR1 SQVTM and CDR2 ANQGSEA. The CDR3 holds 11 amino acids from the cysteine to the phenylalanine. CDR3 DNA is the only sequence kept; it has 33 bases, read in frame from the first base.

Overall results and qualifications from the work: The small number of donors limited the genetic and exposure-history diversity represented. Across four donors, about 4.5% of naive CD4, roughly 3.5% of naive CD8, 2.3% of memory CD4, and approximately 0.4% of memory CD8 clonotypes were shared. Larger estimated clonotype richness was generally found for naive subsets than for memory subsets. Compared with non-shared clonotypes, the clonotypes found in all four sorted-subset donors had higher generation probabilities. Sampling was restricted to blood, and TCR repertoires in tissue are likely to differ from TCR repertoires in blood. Even with the large sequencing depth, rarefaction of the sorted-subset datasets indicated that sequencing was incomplete. Pairwise subsampling led to the expectation that sequencing depth would affect the degree of clonotype sharing among donors.

A word on this clone: Its antigen is unknown. Nothing much larger sits one base from this clone, and base qualities are not available.

Using the deep immunoSEQ assay, multiplex PCR amplified TCR CDR3 regions from genomic DNA. Extracted genomic DNA from each cell subset was distributed evenly across all wells of several immunoSEQ 96-well plates, and each plate was treated as a replicate. For sorted subsets, around 200 ng genomic DNA, equal to tens of thousands of T cell genomes, was loaded into each replicate PCR. The purified libraries were quantified using a Qubit 3.0 fluorometer, sized with a Bioanalyzer 2100, and then quantified again using the KAPA Library Quantification kit. Every immunoSEQ 96-well plate was sequenced on a dedicated single-read 150-cycle Illumina NextSeq 550 flow cell. The published analysis was carried out like this. The immunoSEQ output contained only junctional sequences without quality scores, so filtering could not match that applied to full-length reads. Sequences were annotated with PyIR, a Python wrapper for IgBLAST v1.9, using IMGT germline references to assign V/J genes and CDR3. Reads were filtered out if the reads had weak V/J assignments (E-value above 1e-6), no CDR3, stop codons, out-of-frame junctions, or ambiguous translated residues. A V3J clonotype was defined by an identical inferred V gene, J gene, and CDR3 amino acid sequence. Percentage overlap between repertoires was calculated by dividing the number of shared unique clonotypes by the size of the smaller repertoire. Richness of each repertoire was evaluated using RTK rarefaction, the Chao1 estimator, and Recon v2.1 estimates of unobserved clonotypes. Generation probabilities for all TCRbeta clonotypes obtained by the gDNA method from several donors were computed using OLGA. Drawn from immuneACCESS, this table holds only the in-frame rearrangements with V and J called that TCRdb kept. Clones are partly lost; checked studies trace under half to an unresolved V gene and leave the rest unexplained. V, J and clone size reflect that table, while D and trimming were determined from the DNA. This sample comprises about 2,100,000 clones, about 92% of them detected only once. About 1.8% of the sample is held by the ten biggest clonotypes.

The sequenced material came from naive CD8+ T cells from PBMCs. The cell subset or site label, read with the paper, signifies: CD45RA+CCR7+. The source is a man aged 18 to 30 in good health. Some clones in this sample may be carry-over from other donors' samples. The chain is assembled from TRBV29-1 and TRBJ1-1; the D gene lacks a confident call. DNA sequence: TGCAGCGTTGAGGTCGGGCAAGAAGCTTTCTTT. Its protein product is CSVEVGQEAFF.